This T cell receptor (beta chain) is drawn from a study of regulatory T cells in long-lasting Graves disease. In building TCR beta libraries, iRepertoire HTBI primers were used together with Arm-PCR of CDR3 regions. TCRdb reprocessed the multiplex PCR reads with MiXCR, giving one entry per CDR3 protein. Found here are some 200,000 distinct CDR3 sequences, around a fifth of them singletons; the top ten hold approximately 10%. Time point in this sample: newly diagnosed GD, antithyroid drugs for less than 3 months. The authors made the TCR library using RNA they extracted from PBMCs. CDR1 and CDR2 (germline): MNHNS, SASEGT. The V and J ends lost 6 bases and 2 bases respectively, with 7 bases between them. The CDR3 totals 13 residues. Separately, the same data were catalogued under a study of T cells in Graves' hyperthyroidism and ophthalmopathy.

The sample consisted of peripheral blood mononuclear cells (PBMCs), taken at new diagnosis, from a patient treated with antithyroid drugs. The chain links TRBV6-1 to TRBJ2-2; no firm D call. The clonotype was recovered from a woman aged 25-40 years with Graves disease. The CDR3 here is CASSPKNTGELFF. In DNA, the CDR3 is TGTGCCAGCAGCCCCAAAAACACCGGGGAGCTGTTTTTT.